The rows below give T cell receptor beta chains drawn from one sample of a study of cytomegalovirus exposure and HLA in healthy donors. Measured with immunoSEQ multiplex PCR; TCRdb has only the in-frame clones, and not every one. The data contain about 150,000 clones, approximately 86% of them seen just once; the ten biggest clones take up roughly 0.5%. The sample was PBMCs. These receptors originate from a woman in her 40s in good health and CMV-seronegative. Each CDR3 is given with its conserved first and last residue. The D gene is left open where the match is weak. Clone size appears in some rows only: once, few, many, or a class for an expanded clone.

>TRBJ2-1|TRBV5-5|.|.
TGTGCCAGCAGCTTGCAGGGGTCCTACAATGAGCAGTTCTTC
CASSLQGSYNEQFF
>TRBJ2-7|TRBV7-9|.|.
TGTGCCAGCAGCCCAACCCTTAGTCAGGAGGGGAATTACGAGCAGTACTTC
CASSPTLSQEGNYEQYF
>TRBJ1-2|TRBV28|.|.
TGTGCCAGCAGTCGGACAGCCAACTATGGCTACACCTTC
CASSRTANYGYTF
>TRBJ2-7|TRBV7-2|.|.
TGTGCCAGCAGCCCTTCGAGGGGACTTTACGAGCAGTACTTC
CASSPSRGLYEQYF
>TRBJ1-6|TRBV6-5|TRBD1|once
TGTGCCAGCAGGTCACCGACAGGGCCAAATTCACCCCTCCACTTT
CASRSPTGPNSPLHF
>TRBJ2-1|TRBV7-3|TRBD2|.
TGTGCCAGCAGTCCTAGCGGGAGGATGAATGAGCAGTTCTTC
CASSPSGRMNEQFF
>TRBJ2-1|TRBV9|TRBD2|.
TGTGCCAGCAGCGCCGGGACTAGCGCTTACAATGAGCAGTTCTTC
CASSAGTSAYNEQFF
>TRBJ2-7|TRBV2|TRBD2|.
TGTGCCAGCAGACTAGCGGAACTTTACGAGCAGTACTTC
CASRLAELYEQYF
>TRBJ2-7|TRBV7-8|TRBD2|.
TGTGCCAGCAGCTTAGTTGCGGGAGCCCTCGGGCAGCAGTACTTC
CASSLVAGALGQQYF
>TRBJ1-2|TRBV9|.|once
TGTGCCAGCAGCGCCTCCTCTCGCGGGGCGAACACCTTC
CASSASSRGANTF
>TRBJ2-7|TRBV27|.|.
TGTGCCAGCAGACAGGGATACTACGAGCAGTACTTC
CASRQGYYEQYF
>TRBJ1-5|TRBV19|.|.
TGTGCCAGTAGTATAAGTTCCGGGGATCAGCCCCAGCATTTT
CASSISSGDQPQHF
>TRBJ2-1|TRBV5-1|TRBD2|.
TGCGCCAGCAGCTTTTCACTAGCGGGAGGGGCTGAGCAGTTCTTC
CASSFSLAGGAEQFF
>TRBJ2-7|TRBV28|.|few
TGTGCCAGCAGCCCATCTCCCAGGGGCGAGCAGTACTTC
CASSPSPRGEQYF
>TRBJ2-7|TRBV5-1|TRBD2|.
TGCGCCAGCAGCTTGGGACTAGCGGGGCCCTACGAGCAGTACTTC
CASSLGLAGPYEQYF
>TRBJ2-7|TRBV7-3|TRBD1|.
TGTGCCAGCAGCCCTGGGGACAGGAGACCCTACGAGCAGTACTTC
CASSPGDRRPYEQYF
>TRBJ2-7|TRBV6-6|.|.
TGTGCCAGCAGCGACCCGGCGGGCTACGAGCAGTACTTC
CASSDPAGYEQYF
>TRBJ2-3|TRBV5-1|TRBD2|.
TGCGCCAGCAGCTCCTCTCCTGGACTAGCGGGAGGGCCCACGGGTCCACAGTATTTT
CASSSSPGLAGGPTGPQYF
>TRBJ1-4|TRBV30|TRBD1|.
TGTGCCAGCGACAGGGAGAGGAGTGAAAAACTGTTTTTT
CASDRERSEKLFF
>TRBJ2-3|TRBV15|TRBD2|.
TGTGCCACCAGCAGGCTAGCGGGAGTTCAGACAGATACGCAGTATTTT
CATSRLAGVQTDTQYF
>TRBJ2-7|TRBV5-1|.|.
TGCGCCAGCAGCTTGCGGCCTATGTACGACCGGAGTGCCTACGAGCAGTACTTC
CASSLRPMYDRSAYEQYF
>TRBJ2-7|TRBV2|.|once
TGTGCCAGCAGTGAATGGCAGGGAGGTTCCTACGAACAGTACTTC
CASSEWQGGSYEQYF
>TRBJ2-1|TRBV2|TRBD2|.
TGTGCCAGCAGTGAGTTAATTGGGACTAGCGACAATGAGCAGTTCTTC
CASSELIGTSDNEQFF
>TRBJ2-1|TRBV9|.|.
TGTGCCAGCAGCGTAGAGGGAGCGGGTTCCTACAATGAGCAGTTCTTC
CASSVEGAGSYNEQFF
>TRBJ1-4|TRBV28|.|.
TGTGCCAGCAGCCAGACCCAGCGTAATGAAAAACTGTTTTTT
CASSQTQRNEKLFF
>TRBJ2-3|TRBV7-2|TRBD2|.
TGTGCCAGCAGCTTACAAAGCGGGAGATCTGATACGCAGTATTTT
CASSLQSGRSDTQYF
>TRBJ2-7|TRBV6-6|TRBD2|.
TGTGCCAGCAGTTACCCTAGCGGTAGCTCCTACGAGCAGTACTTC
CASSYPSGSSYEQYF
>TRBJ1-5|TRBV6-5|.|once
TGTGCCAGCAGATACTTCCCAGGTCAGCCCCAGCATTTT
CASRYFPGQPQHF
>TRBJ2-7|TRBV5-5|TRBD2|.
TGTGCCAGCAGCTTGCGACTAGCGGGGTCCTACGAGCAGTACTTC
CASSLRLAGSYEQYF
>TRBJ2-5|TRBV5-1|TRBD2|.
TGCGCCAGCAGCGTGGGACTAGCGGGAGAGACCCAGTACTTC
CASSVGLAGETQYF
>TRBJ2-7|TRBV11-2|TRBD2|.
TGTGCCAGCAGCCCCGGGACTAGCGGGGGCTCCTACGAGCAGTACTTC
CASSPGTSGGSYEQYF
>TRBJ2-1|TRBV11-3|TRBD1|.
TGTGCCAGCAGCTCGACCGGGACAGTGAAGTTCTTC
CASSSTGTVKFF
>TRBJ2-5|TRBV30|TRBD2|.
TGTGCCTGGAGTGTACTAGCGGGAGTAGGGACCCAGTACTTC
CAWSVLAGVGTQYF
>TRBJ1-1|TRBV9|TRBD1|.
TGTGCCAGCAGCGTAGGGAGGGGGCTTGAAACTGAAGCTTTCTTT
CASSVGRGLETEAFF
>TRBJ1-4|TRBV5-1|TRBD1|.
TGCGCCAGCAGCTTGCCGGGACAGGGAAGTGAAAAACTGTTTTTT
CASSLPGQGSEKLFF
>TRBJ1-2|TRBV6-5|TRBD1|.
TGTGCCAGCAGTGTGGGACAGGGAAGTGGCTATGGCTACACCTTC
CASSVGQGSGYGYTF
>TRBJ2-5|TRBV7-7|TRBD1|.
TGTGCCAGCAGCTCAACACTGACAGGGTTAGAGACCCAGTACTTC
CASSSTLTGLETQYF
>TRBJ2-1|TRBV27|TRBD2|.
TGTGCCAGCACCATACTAGCGGGAGGGCCCAATGAGCAGTTCTTC
CASTILAGGPNEQFF
>TRBJ2-1|TRBV10-3|TRBD1|.
TGTGCCATCAGTGGCCGGACAGGGGCCCCTAGCTCCTACAATGAGCAGTTCTTC
CAISGRTGAPSSYNEQFF
>TRBJ2-1|TRBV5-4|.|.
TGTGCCAGCAGCTTGGTAGACAATGAGCAGTTCTTC
CASSLVDNEQFF
>TRBJ2-5|TRBV9|TRBD2|.
TGTGCCAGCAGCGTATTGACTAGCGGGATGGGGACCCAGTACTTC
CASSVLTSGMGTQYF
>TRBJ2-2|TRBV11-3|.|.
TGTGCCAGCAGCTTACTCAGCGGACGATACGACGGGGAGCTGTTTTTT
CASSLLSGRYDGELFF
>TRBJ2-3|TRBV10-3|TRBD2|.
TGTGCCATCAGTGATGCTAGCGGGAGTGCAGATACGCAGTATTTT
CAISDASGSADTQYF
>TRBJ2-1|TRBV2|TRBD2|.
TGTGCCAGCGGAATACTAGCGGGAGGCCTCAATGAGCAGTTCTTC
CASGILAGGLNEQFF
>TRBJ2-2|TRBV27|TRBD1|.
TGTGCCAGCAGTCTAGAAATGACAGGGACAGGGAAGACCGGGGAGCTGTTTTTT
CASSLEMTGTGKTGELFF
>TRBJ2-7|TRBV5-1|TRBD2|.
TGCGCCAGCAGCGCGGTCCCTAGCGGGATTGGGGAGCAGTACTTC
CASSAVPSGIGEQYF
>TRBJ1-1|TRBV28|TRBD1|.
TGTGCCAGCAGTTTCGTCCGGGACAGGGAAACTTTCTTT
CASSFVRDRETFF
>TRBJ2-3|TRBV7-2|.|.
TGTGCCAGCAGCTTAGTAACTGGTTTCACAGATACGCAGTATTTT
CASSLVTGFTDTQYF
>TRBJ1-2|TRBV30|.|.
TGTGCCTGGAGCCAGAACTATGGCTACACCTTC
CAWSQNYGYTF